This T cell receptor (beta chain) is drawn from a study of cytotoxic CD8 clonotypes in ibrutinib-treated CLL. Overall study findings and caveats: The study found clonality rose at ibrutinib response, then fell toward baseline at progression.

The data were produced by immunoSEQ multiplex PCR, yet TCRdb's version contains in-frame clones alone and is incomplete. The top ten hold 40% of the sample, which has 15,000 or so clones, 50% to 75% seen once. Between the trimmed V and J ends, which lost 4 bases and 5 bases, there was a span of 19 bases. The CDR3 has 16 amino acids. CDR1 is SGHNT, CDR2 YYREEE, per germline (reference sequence). On this clone itself: Its antigen is unknown.

The gene calls are TRBV5-4 and TRBJ1-5; no clear D gene. Source: PBMCs, taken before ibrutinib treatment. The TCR comes from a human donor with chronic lymphocytic leukemia. This chain's CDR3 is CASSPGAGRSDQPQHF. CDR3 bases: TGTGCCAGCAGCCCTGGAGCCGGGAGGTCGGATCAGCCCCAGCATTTT.